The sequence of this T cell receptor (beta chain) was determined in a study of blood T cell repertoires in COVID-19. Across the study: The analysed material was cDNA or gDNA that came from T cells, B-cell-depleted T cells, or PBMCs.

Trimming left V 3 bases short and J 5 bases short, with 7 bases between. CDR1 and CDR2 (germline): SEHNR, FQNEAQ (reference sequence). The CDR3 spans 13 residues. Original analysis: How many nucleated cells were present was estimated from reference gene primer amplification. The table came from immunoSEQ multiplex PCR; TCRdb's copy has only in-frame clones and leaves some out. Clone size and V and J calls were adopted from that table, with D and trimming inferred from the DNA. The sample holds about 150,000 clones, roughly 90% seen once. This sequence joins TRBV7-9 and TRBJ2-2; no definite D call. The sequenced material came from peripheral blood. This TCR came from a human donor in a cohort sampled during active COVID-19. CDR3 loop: CASSLLRTGELFF. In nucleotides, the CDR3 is TGTGCCAGCAGCTTGCTAAGAACCGGGGAGCTGTTTTTT.